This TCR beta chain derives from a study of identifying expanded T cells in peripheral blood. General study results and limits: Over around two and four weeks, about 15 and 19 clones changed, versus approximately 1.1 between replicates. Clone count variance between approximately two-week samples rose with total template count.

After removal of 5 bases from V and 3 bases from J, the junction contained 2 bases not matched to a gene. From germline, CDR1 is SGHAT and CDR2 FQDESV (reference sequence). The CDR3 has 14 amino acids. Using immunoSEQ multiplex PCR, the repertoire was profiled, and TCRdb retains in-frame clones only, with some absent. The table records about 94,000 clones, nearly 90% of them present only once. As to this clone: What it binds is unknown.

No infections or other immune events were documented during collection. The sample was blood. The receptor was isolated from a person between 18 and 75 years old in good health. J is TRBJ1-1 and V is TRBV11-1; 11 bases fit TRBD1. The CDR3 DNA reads TGTGCCAGCAGCGTGGACAGGGGGCACACTGAAGCTTTCTTT. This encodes CASSVDRGHTEAFF.